This TCR beta chain was sequenced during a study of OX40 agonist ivuxolimab in advanced cancers. Broadly, across the study: The costimulatory receptor OX40 (CD134) was targeted by ivuxolimab, a fully human IgG2 agonistic monoclonal antibody. Intravenous ivuxolimab was administered to patients every 2 weeks at six dose levels: 0.01, 0.1, 0.3, 1.5, 3 and 10 mg/kg. Of the approximately 50 dose-escalation patients, hepatocellular carcinoma was present in around 20, melanoma in around 15, renal cell carcinoma in 9 and head and neck cancer in 9. In the dose-escalation cohort, 82.7% of patients were male, and the mean age was around 60 years, with a range of 23 to 79. Prior anti-PD-1, anti-PD-L1 or anti-CTLA-4 therapy was permitted, and approximately 42% of dose-escalation patients had received checkpoint inhibitors. Partial responses occurred in three dose-escalation patients, of whom one had hepatocellular carcinoma and two had cutaneous melanoma. Peripheral TCRbeta sequencing aimed to test whether ivuxolimab altered TCR sequence diversity and caused clonal T-cell expansion. The paper reports the monotherapy dose-escalation portion (N of about 56 patients) of the phase I ivuxolimab trial.

The trial excluded patients who had a history of autoimmune disease or who were on systemic immunosuppression. In every dose cohort, peripheral blood was drawn for TCR sequencing at baseline, cycle 4 day 1, and cycle 7 day 1. The samples were drawn from a first-in-human, open-label, multicenter phase I dose-escalation trial of ivuxolimab. Adults with locally advanced or metastatic melanoma, renal cell, hepatocellular, or head and neck squamous cell carcinoma were enrolled in the trial. Before TCR sequencing, CD4+ T cells and CD8+ T cells were sorted from peripheral blood as separate populations. To sequence the TCRbeta CDR3 region, genomic DNA was isolated from the sorted cells. The immunoSEQ Assay was used for sequencing of TCRbeta CDR3 regions. TCRdb provides this immuneACCESS table in a form limited to in-frame rearrangements. Some clones are lacking; in checked studies, under half of them reflect an unresolved V gene, and why the rest are absent is not known. This sample has some 5,100 clones in its table, and 60% to 70% of those were observed once. Jointly, the top ten make up under 75% of the sample.

Turning to this clone: What antigen it recognizes has not been identified. It has no much larger one-base neighbor in the sample; base qualities were not kept.

Overall study results and their limits: In partial responders in the 0.1-3.0 mg/kg groups, normalized peripheral clonal expansion was found to be among the lowest, especially among CD8+ T cells. Low levels of normalized T-cell clonal expansion were also seen in some nonresponding patients. At doses from 0.1 to 3.0 mg/kg, clonal expansion was seen in both CD4+ and CD8+ blood T cells between baseline and week 6. After ivuxolimab, CD8+ T cells had more expanded clones than CD4+ T cells on average. Antigen specificity was not determined for the clonally expanded peripheral T cells.

Specimen: CD4+ or CD8+ T cells sorted from blood, collected in a trial of the OX40 agonist ivuxolimab. The TCR was taken from an adult with an advanced solid tumor such as melanoma, head and neck, liver or kidney cancer.

The CDR3 in this case is CASSFGGGVSYEQYF. The DNA sequence follows: TGTGCCAGCAGCTTTGGCGGGGGGGTCTCCTACGAGCAGTACTTC. Recombination joined TRBV5-6 with TRBJ2-7, and 9 junction bases match TRBD2. Taken from cysteine to phenylalanine, the CDR3 has 15 residues. CDR3 DNA only is kept here, 45 bases in frame from base 1. The germline V gene sets CDR1 to SGHDT and CDR2 to YYEEEE. Clipping removes 2 bases from V and 0 bases from J, with 3 as the unmatched junction base count.